The 23 T cell receptor beta chains below were found in one sample sequenced in a study of CD8+ T cells in alopecia areata (dated by TCRdb to 2017 to 2018). Receptor amplification or capture employed the immunoSEQ multiplex PCR assay. For TCR sequencing, RNA was extracted from every sample and reverse transcribed into cDNA to serve as template. The immuneACCESS repertoire file appears here via TCRdb, limited to in-frame rearrangements. These files lack a portion of the clones; in checked studies, under half of the deficit traces to unresolved V genes, and the cause of the others is not known. The sample includes about 110,000 clones, with 45% to 70% observed a single time. Jointly, the top ten make up around a fifth of the sample. Sequencing was performed on CD8+ T cells sorted from blood. These receptors were obtained from a human donor in good health.

This chain links TRBV5-6 with TRBJ1-6; D perhaps matches TRBD1 (5 bases). The CDR3 contains 14 residues. CDR1 and CDR2 (germline): SGHDT, YYEEEE. V was cut by 1 base and J by 10 bases, with 12 bases left in between. The CDR3 coding sequence is TGTGCCAGCAGCTTGCCAACTGGGGGATCACCCCTCCACTTT. It encodes CASSLPTGGSPLHF.

The chain combines TRBV27 with TRBJ2-3, with TRBD2 identical over 9 bases. Trimming took 2 bases from V and 1 from J; bases not matched to a gene: 4. The CDR3 is made up of 16 amino acids. Germline V gene data show CDR1 as MNHEY and CDR2 as SMNVEV (reference sequence). The CDR3 sequence is CASSLAGTSRTDTQYF. CDR3 DNA: TGTGCCAGCAGTTTAGCGGGGACTAGCCGCACAGATACGCAGTATTTT.

This chain joins TRBV6-6 and TRBJ2-3; D unclear. Looked up from germline, CDR1 is MNHNY and CDR2 is SVGAGI (reference sequence). Deletions cut 7 bases from V and 2 bases from J, with 10 bases between. CDR3 length: 13 amino acids. CDR3 sequence (DNA): TGTGCCAGCACCTACGGAATCACAGATACGCAGTATTTT. Its protein is CASTYGITDTQYF.

This clone was seen once. The chain joins TRBV4-2 to TRBJ2-3, with TRBD2 matching 16 bases. Trimming removed 0 bases from V and 2 bases from J; junction bases left unmatched: 8. The CDR3 totals 20 residues. From germline, CDR1 is LGHNA and CDR2 YNFKEQ. The CDR3 sequence: CASSQEELGTSGGATDTQYF. Written as DNA, the CDR3 is TGTGCCAGCAGCCAAGAGGAACTCGGGACTAGCGGGGGGGCCACAGATACGCAGTATTTT.

This clone was observed a handful of times. This chain links TRBV5-6 with TRBJ1-1; D is undetermined. The CDR3 is made up of 13 amino acids. Germline V gene sequence: CDR1 SGHDT, CDR2 YYEEEE. The germline V and J ends were trimmed by 0 bases and 5 bases, with 8 bases remaining between them. CDR3 sequence: CASSLVWNTEAFF. CDR3 nucleotide sequence: TGTGCCAGCAGCTTGGTTTGGAATACTGAAGCTTTCTTT.

The V and J genes are TRBV6-1 and TRBJ2-6; D possibly uses TRBD1 or TRBD2 (6 bases each). This CDR3 is built from 16 residues. Trimming removed 1 base from V and 4 bases from J, with 11 bases in between. Germline CDR1 and CDR2: MNHNS and SASEGT. The CDR3, as DNA: TGTGCCAGCAGTGAAGTGGGGGGCCGGGGGGCCAACGTCCTGACTTTC. Translated: CASSEVGGRGANVLTF.

This chain uses TRBV29-1 with TRBJ2-1; D possibly uses TRBD1 or TRBD2 (5 bases each). This CDR3 has 14 amino acids. Per the germline V gene, CDR1 is SQVTM and CDR2 is ANQGSEA. Trimming stripped 0 bases from V and 4 bases from J, with 10 bases between. The CDR3 reads CSVEEQGEYNEQFF. CDR3 bases: TGCAGCGTTGAAGAGCAGGGAGAATACAATGAGCAGTTCTTC.

This clone came up a few times. The chain has TRBV10-3 and TRBJ2-7, with D uncertain. V lost 3 bases to trimming and J lost 5 bases, with 8 bases between them. The germline gives CDR1 ENHRY, CDR2 SYGVKD. The CDR3 spans 12 residues. The CDR3 spells CAISDQEDEQYF. The DNA of the CDR3 is TGTGCCATCAGTGACCAAGAGGACGAGCAGTACTTC.

The rearrangement joins TRBV30 to TRBJ1-6; D gene unclear. The CDR3 has 12 amino acids. CDR1 and CDR2 from the germline V gene are GTSNPN and SVGIG (reference sequence). Trimming took off 3 bases at V and 0 bases at J, with 0 bases between the two ends. DNA of the CDR3: TGTGCCTGGAGCTCCTATAATTCACCCCTCCACTTT. Residues: CAWSSYNSPLHF.

Only a few counts were recorded for this clone. This rearrangement joins TRBV27 to TRBJ1-1; no firm D call. The germline CDR1 and CDR2 sequences are MNHEY and SMNVEV (reference sequence). This CDR3 comprises 16 residues. V was clipped by 6 bases and J by 3 bases, with 20 bases between them. As DNA, the CDR3 is TGTGCCAGCAGCACCATGACCGGGATCCTCCACACTGAAGCTTTCTTT. Translation gives CASSTMTGILHTEAFF.

This clone occurred a few times. This rearrangement joins TRBV19 to TRBJ1-5; 8 nucleotides line up with TRBD1. The V gene end was trimmed by 6 bases and the J gene end by 1 base; junction bases not matched to a gene: 2. Germline CDR1 reads LNHDA; CDR2 reads SQIVND (reference sequence). This CDR3 is built from 14 residues. The CDR3 is CASRTGASNQPQHF. In DNA form, the CDR3 reads TGTGCCAGTAGGACAGGGGCGAGCAATCAGCCCCAGCATTTT.

The chain has TRBV2 and TRBJ1-5; D is possibly TRBD1 (6 bases). V gave up 6 bases and J gave up 4 bases, with 16 bases separating them. In germline, CDR1 is SNHLY, CDR2 FYNNEI. The CDR3 runs to 15 residues. CDR3 protein: CASSPVGGRNQPQHF. CDR3 DNA: TGTGCCAGCAGCCCGGTCGGGGGGCGAAATCAGCCCCAGCATTTT.

The V call is TRBV6-5, the J call TRBJ1-5, with no clear D. There are 15 residues in the CDR3. Germline CDR1 reads MNHEY; CDR2 reads SVGAGI. Trimming took off 0 bases at V and 1 base at J, with 7 bases between the two ends. In DNA, the CDR3 is TGTGCCAGCAGTTACTCGGCCGGGAGCAATCAGCCCCAGCATTTT. Translating it yields CASSYSAGSNQPQHF.

Points on this clone: This same CDR3 is encoded by further DNA sequences in the sample. The J gene is TRBJ1-1, the V gene TRBV9, with 8 bases identical to TRBD1. Germline CDR1 and CDR2: SGDLS and YYNGEE. V was clipped by 4 bases and J by 1 base; unmatched bases: 3. The CDR3 spans 14 residues. The CDR3 bases are TGTGCCAGCAGCCCGGGGACAGGGAACACTGAAGCTTTCTTT. Residues: CASSPGTGNTEAFF.

The sample holds many counts of this clone. The V call is TRBV4-3, the J call TRBJ1-6, with a tentative D call TRBD1 (6 bases). The CDR3 sequence is 15 residues long. V was shortened by 6 bases and J by 3 bases, with 12 bases between the two germline ends. Per the germline V gene, CDR1 is LGHNA and CDR2 is YSLEER. The CDR3 loop is CASSQTGDYNSPLHF. Here the CDR3 DNA reads TGCGCCAGCAGTCAGACAGGAGACTATAATTCACCCCTCCACTTT.

The gene calls are TRBV11-2 and TRBJ2-5, with TRBD2 matching over 7 bases. This CDR3 is 15 amino acids long. CDR1 is SGHAT, CDR2 FQNNGV, per germline. Unmatched junction bases numbered 7, after V lost 4 bases and J lost 2 bases. DNA for the CDR3: TGTGCCAGCAGCTATGGCCTGCGGGAGCAAGAGACCCAGTACTTC. This sequence encodes CASSYGLREQETQYF. Variable domain in full (rest from reference TRBV11-2 and TRBJ2-5): EAGVAQSPRYKIIEKRQSVAFWCNPISGHATLYWYQQILGQGPKLLIQFQNNGVVDDSQLPKDRFSAERLKGVDSTLKIQPAKLEDSAVYLCASSYGLREQETQYFGPGTRLLVL.

This clone was detected only once. The gene calls are TRBV5-6 and TRBJ1-4, with D unclear. The V gene lost 2 bases and the J gene lost 4 bases, with 15 bases spanning the gap. The V gene's germline CDR1 is SGHDT and CDR2 YYEEEE. CDR3 length: 16 amino acids. The CDR3, as DNA: TGTGCCAGCAGCTTCGGTCCCAGTCACTATAATGAAAAACTGTTTTTT. Translation gives CASSFGPSHYNEKLFF.

V and J are TRBV29-1 and TRBJ1-1; D is perhaps TRBD1 (6 bases). Germline CDR1 is SQVTM and CDR2 is ANQGSEA. The CDR3 is 13 amino acids. The V and J ends lost 6 bases and 5 bases respectively, with 16 bases between them. The CDR3 loop reads CSVVQGLGTEAFF. CDR3 DNA: TGCAGCGTCGTACAGGGTTTGGGGACTGAAGCTTTCTTT.

This clone came up a few times. The J gene is TRBJ2-5, the V gene TRBV10-3, with TRBD2 matching 9 bases. Trimming at V came to 2 bases and at J to 4 bases, leaving 2 bases not matched to a gene. CDR1 is ENHRY and CDR2 is SYGVKD in the germline V gene. This CDR3 is 14 amino acids long. CDR3 region: CAISEGTSRETQYF. The CDR3 nucleotides are TGTGCCATCAGTGAGGGGACTAGCAGAGAGACCCAGTACTTC.

The chain uses TRBV7-2 and TRBJ2-7; D perhaps matches TRBD2 (7 bases). V lost 1 base and J 0 bases, leaving 10 bases between the germline ends. From germline, CDR1 is SGHTA and CDR2 FQGNSA. CDR3 length: 15 residues. The CDR3 nucleotides read TGTGCCAGCAGCTTAGAGGCGGGGGCCTCCTACGAGCAGTACTTC. It encodes CASSLEAGASYEQYF.

This clone was found a few times. The chain has TRBV5-5 and TRBJ1-1; the D is unclear. V was shortened by 4 bases and J by 8 bases, with 12 bases between the two germline ends. Germline loops: CDR1 SGHKS, CDR2 YYEKEE (reference sequence). CDR3 length equals 12 residues. The CDR3 sequence: CASSPSGVEAFF. The CDR3 bases are TGTGCCAGCAGCCCTTCCGGAGTCGAAGCTTTCTTT.

A word on this clone: Other DNA sequences from this sample encode an identical CDR3 as well. The chain joins TRBV7-9 to TRBJ2-7; D tentatively reads TRBD1 or TRBD2 (5 bases each). The CDR3 runs to 13 residues. Trimming stripped 3 bases from V and 3 bases from J, with 9 bases between. Germline V gene sequence: CDR1 SEHNR, CDR2 FQNEAQ (reference sequence). This CDR3 reads CASSFGGGYEQYF. CDR3 bases: TGTGCCAGCAGCTTTGGTGGGGGCTACGAGCAGTACTTC. Supplemented by reference TRBV7-9 and TRBJ2-7, the full variable domain reads DTGVSQNPRHKITKRGQNVTFRCDPISEHNRLYWYRQTLGQGPEFLTYFQNEAQLEKSRLLSDRFSAERPKGSFSTLEIQRTEQGDSAMYLCASSFGGGYEQYFGPGTRLTVT.

This chain uses TRBV29-1 with TRBJ2-3, with D possibly being TRBD1 or TRBD2 (6 bases each). Germline CDR1 SQVTM, CDR2 ANQGSEA. The V gene lost 6 bases and the J gene lost 4 bases, with 23 bases spanning the gap. CDR3 length equals 16 residues. CDR3 amino acids: CSVLFASGGTSDTQYF. DNA of the CDR3: TGCAGCGTCCTGTTTGCGAGTGGGGGGACATCAGATACGCAGTATTTT.